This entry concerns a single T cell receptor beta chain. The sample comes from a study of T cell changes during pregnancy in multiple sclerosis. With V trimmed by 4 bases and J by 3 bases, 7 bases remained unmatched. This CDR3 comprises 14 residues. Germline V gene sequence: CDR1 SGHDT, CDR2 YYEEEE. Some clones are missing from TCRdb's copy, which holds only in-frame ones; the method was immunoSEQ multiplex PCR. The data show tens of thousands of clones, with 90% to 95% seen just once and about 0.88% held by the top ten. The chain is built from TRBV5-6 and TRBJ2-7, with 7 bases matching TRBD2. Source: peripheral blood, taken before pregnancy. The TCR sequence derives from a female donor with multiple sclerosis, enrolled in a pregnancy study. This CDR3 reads CASSKREGIYEQYF. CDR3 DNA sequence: TGTGCCAGCAGCAAAAGGGAGGGTATCTACGAGCAGTACTTC.